The 17 T cell receptor beta chains reported below all come from one sample, sequenced in a study of cytomegalovirus exposure and HLA in healthy donors. The study ran its PCR with 60 Vbeta and 13 Jbeta primers. The repertoire was sequenced with immunoSEQ multiplex PCR; TCRdb's copy has only in-frame clones and lacks some. The sample yields 110,000 to 150,000 clones, roughly 77% seen once. Sequenced input: PBMCs. These receptors all stem from a male donor in good health and CMV-seronegative.

The chain employs TRBV5-4 and TRBJ1-2; TRBD1 matches at 10 bases. The CDR3 length is 16 residues. The ends lost 3 bases at V and 0 bases at J; junction bases unmatched: 5. Germline lookup yields CDR1 SGHNT and CDR2 YYREEE (reference sequence). CDR3 DNA sequence: TGTGCCAGCAGCTCGGGACAGGGGAGGTCTAACTATGGCTACACCTTC. Amino acids: CASSSGQGRSNYGYTF.

The chain carries TRBV6-4 and TRBJ2-1; 10 bases are shared with TRBD2. This CDR3 contains 16 residues. V lost 4 bases and J lost 4; bases outside the gene matches: 7. The germline V gene encodes CDR1 MRHNA and CDR2 SNTAGT. The CDR3 reads CASSGTGTSDYNEQFF. In DNA form, the CDR3 reads TGTGCCAGCAGTGGTACCGGGACTAGCGATTACAATGAGCAGTTCTTC.

This clone was picked up one time. The rearrangement joins TRBV5-1 to TRBJ2-5; 12 positions match TRBD2. V trimming: 1 base; J trimming: 2 bases; junction bases outside the gene matches: 24. This CDR3 spans 23 amino acids. The germline gives CDR1 SGHRS, CDR2 YFSETQ. The CDR3 nucleotides read TGCGCCAGCAGCTTGTCGGTTGTCAGGGGACAGGGCGGACTAGCGGGGCTACAAGAGACCCAGTACTTC. Translation: CASSLSVVRGQGGLAGLQETQYF.

This chain joins TRBV19 and TRBJ1-3, with 8 nucleotides matching TRBD1. The CDR3 consists of 15 residues. In germline, CDR1 is LNHDA, CDR2 SQIVND (reference sequence). Trimming cost V 3 bases and J 4 bases; bases outside gene matches: 5. CDR3 nucleotide sequence: TGTGCCAGTAGTATTGACAGGGGTACCGGAAACACCATATATTTT. Its translation is CASSIDRGTGNTIYF.

CDR3 amino acids: CASSLGSIAGDRETQYF. The DNA of the CDR3 is TGTGCCAGCAGCTTAGGATCGATAGCGGGAGACAGAGAGACCCAGTACTTC. This sequence joins TRBV11-2 and TRBJ2-5; 9 nucleotides line up with TRBD2. The CDR3 runs 17 residues. Germline trimming cut 1 base from V and 4 bases from J; bases unmatched to any gene: 10. Per the germline V gene, CDR1 is SGHAT and CDR2 is FQNNGV. Complete variable domain (other parts from reference TRBV11-2 and TRBJ2-5): EAGVAQSPRYKIIEKRQSVAFWCNPISGHATLYWYQQILGQGPKLLIQFQNNGVVDDSQLPKDRFSAERLKGVDSTLKIQPAKLEDSAVYLCASSLGSIAGDRETQYFGPGTRLLVL.

This clone turned up a few times. V and J are TRBV7-3 and TRBJ2-7; tentative D call: TRBD1 (6 bases). V was clipped by 0 bases and J by 2 bases, with 23 bases between them. CDR3 length: 19 residues. The germline CDR1 and CDR2 sequences are SGHTA and FQGTGA. Here the CDR3 DNA reads TGTGCCAGCAGCTTAACGGGGTCCTTTATAGGGGACACCGCCTACGAGCAGTACTTC. Protein: CASSLTGSFIGDTAYEQYF.

This rearrangement joins TRBV6-1 to TRBJ2-5; 8 nucleotides line up with TRBD1. V shed 3 bases, J shed 11 bases, and the junction held 8 bases outside the gene matches. There are 13 residues in the CDR3. CDR1 is MNHNS, CDR2 SASEGT, per germline. The CDR3 region is CASSDGQGAKQYF. The CDR3 nucleotides read TGTGCCAGCAGTGATGGACAGGGAGCAAAGCAGTACTTC.

There are a few counts of this clone. This chain uses TRBV6-6 with TRBJ1-2; 7 bases fit TRBD1. Looked up from germline, CDR1 is MNHNY and CDR2 is SVGAGI (reference sequence). CDR3 size: 14 residues. The V gene end was trimmed by 2 bases and the J gene end by 6 bases; junction bases not matched to a gene: 6. The CDR3 DNA reads as TGTGCCAGCAGTTACACGGGACAGTCGAATGGCTACACCTTC. Amino acid sequence: CASSYTGQSNGYTF.

The chain is built from TRBV10-3 and TRBJ2-3; 7 bases are a match to TRBD2. V trimming: 0 bases; J trimming: 4 bases; junction bases outside the gene matches: 16. This CDR3 is built from 19 residues. Looked up from germline, CDR1 is ENHRY and CDR2 is SYGVKD. CDR3 sequence: CAISESLPGLSGVPDTQYF. The DNA for the CDR3 is TGTGCCATCAGTGAGTCACTACCCGGACTAAGCGGGGTACCAGATACGCAGTATTTT.

The rearrangement uses TRBV5-1 and TRBJ1-2, with a weak D call TRBD1 (5 bases). CDR3 length: 14 amino acids. Trimming removed 2 bases from V and 5 bases from J, with 13 bases in between. Germline V CDR1 and CDR2: SGHRS, YFSETQ. CDR3 nucleotides: TGCGCCAGCAGCTTTGGGGCCCTTATTTATGGCTACACCTTC. Amino acids: CASSFGALIYGYTF.

The gene calls are TRBV9 and TRBJ2-7; D may be TRBD1 (7 bases). The CDR3 length is 13 residues. From germline, CDR1 is SGDLS and CDR2 YYNGEE. The ends were cut back, 0 bases at V and 6 bases at J, with 10 bases in the middle. The CDR3: CASSVGQGGEQYF. The DNA for the CDR3 is TGTGCCAGCAGCGTAGGGCAGGGGGGCGAGCAGTACTTC.

The chain recombines TRBV5-6 with TRBJ2-7; D is possibly TRBD2 (6 bases). In germline, CDR1 is SGHDT, CDR2 YYEEEE. Trimming cost V 7 bases and J 5 bases, with 16 bases left between them. The CDR3 length is 13 residues. The CDR3 coding sequence is TGTGCCAGCTACTTCGGGGGTGCTGACGAGCAGTACTTC. Translated, it gives CASYFGGADEQYF.

The chain links TRBV23-1 to TRBJ1-3; 10 bases are shared with TRBD1. TRBV23-1 is an ORF for which the function is uncertain. There are 15 residues in the CDR3. J was trimmed by 3 bases and V by 2 bases; bases with no gene match: 1. CDR3 nucleotides: TGCGCCAGCAGTCAAGACAGGGGGCTTGGAAACACCATATATTTT. It translates to CASSQDRGLGNTIYF.

The V and J genes are TRBV7-3 and TRBJ2-2, with D possibly TRBD1 on 5 matching bases. The V end lost 6 bases, the J end lost 1 base, and 15 bases lay between the germline ends. The CDR3 is 16 residues long. Germline values: CDR1 SGHTA, CDR2 FQGTGA. CDR3 sequence: CASRLNKGQNTGELFF. CDR3 in DNA: TGTGCCAGCAGACTTAATAAAGGACAGAACACCGGGGAGCTGTTTTTT.

The gene calls are TRBV5-8 and TRBJ2-3, with D tentatively TRBD2 (5 bases). The CDR3 length is 14 residues. Germline V gene sequence: CDR1 SGHTS, CDR2 YDEGEE. Trimming removed 2 bases at V and 2 bases at J, with 9 bases between. The CDR3 reads CASSFGMSTDTQYF. DNA of the CDR3: TGTGCCAGCAGCTTCGGGATGTCCACAGATACGCAGTATTTT.

The rearrangement links TRBV7-3 to TRBJ2-2, with 8 bases matching TRBD2. The germline gives CDR1 SGHTA, CDR2 FQGTGA. The junction had 11 bases not matched to a gene; V was cut back by 6 bases and J by 5 bases. The CDR3 spans 16 residues. Written as DNA, the CDR3 is TGTGCCAGCAGATCGGCGGGGGGAGAAGGAACCGGGGAGCTGTTTTTT. It codes for CASRSAGGEGTGELFF.

This clone was found a few times. This chain joins TRBV7-8 and TRBJ2-1, with D hard to call. V lost 4 bases and J lost 9, with 13 bases in between. CDR1 is SGHVS and CDR2 is FQNEAQ in the germline V gene. The CDR3 spans 13 residues. CDR3 coding DNA: TGTGCCAGCAGCTCGAGAACGCGGATTGAGCAGTTCTTC. It translates to CASSSRTRIEQFF.